What follows are 17 T cell receptor beta chains derived from one specimen sequenced in a study of PD-L1 blockade in urothelial cancer. Documented time point: pretreatment peripheral blood. Sequencing was performed with immunoSEQ multiplex PCR; in TCRdb, only in-frame clones are kept and a portion is missing. The sample includes 45,000 to 60,000 clones, 75% to 85% of them seen just once. The sample here was PBMCs, taken around atezolizumab (anti-PD-L1) treatment. These receptors all come from a man in his fifties with urothelial cancer.

The chain uses TRBV7-8 and TRBJ2-2, with TRBD1 identical over 9 bases. V lost 7 bases, J lost 7 bases, and 7 bases stayed unmatched. CDR3 size: 14 residues. Germline V lookup: CDR1 SGHVS, CDR2 FQNEAQ. The CDR3, as DNA: TGTGCCAGCAACAGGGGGCGCGAAGGCGGGGAGCTGTTTTTT. Translating it yields CASNRGREGGELFF.

This chain joins TRBV5-4 and TRBJ2-4, with 7 bases aligning to TRBD1. Germline loops: CDR1 SGHNT, CDR2 YYREEE (reference sequence). The CDR3 spans 20 residues. J lost 0 bases, V lost 1 base, and 16 bases had no gene match. The CDR3 protein is CASSLTRPGQKTIAKNIQYF. In DNA form, the CDR3 reads TGTGCCAGCAGCTTGACCCGGCCGGGACAGAAGACTATAGCCAAAAACATTCAGTACTTC.

The chain combines TRBV18 with TRBJ1-2, with 8 positions matching TRBD1. CDR1 and CDR2 from the germline V gene are KGHSH and LQKENI. V was pared by 3 bases and J by 6 bases, with 12 bases of the junction left unmatched. The CDR3 is 16 amino acids. This CDR3 reads CASSPMSGTGWDGYTF. The CDR3 bases are TGTGCCAGCTCACCGATGTCCGGGACAGGATGGGATGGCTACACCTTC.

The gene calls are TRBV5-6 and TRBJ2-1; TRBD2 aligns across 9 bases. V shed 2 bases, J shed 5 bases, and the junction held 8 bases outside the gene matches. Germline V gene sequence: CDR1 SGHDT, CDR2 YYEEEE. This CDR3 comprises 16 residues. The CDR3 region is CASSLFGGRANNEQFF. CDR3 nucleotides: TGTGCCAGCAGCTTATTTGGCGGGAGGGCCAACAATGAGCAGTTCTTC.

V gene TRBV5-4 combines with J gene TRBJ2-7; 7 bases map to TRBD2. The CDR3 has 13 amino acids. Germline CDR1 SGHNT, CDR2 YYREEE (reference sequence). Trimming cost V 4 bases and J 0 bases; bases outside gene matches: 1. The CDR3: CASSRDYSYEQYF. CDR3 in DNA: TGTGCCAGCAGCCGGGACTACTCCTACGAGCAGTACTTC. Drawing the rest from reference TRBV5-4 and TRBJ2-7, the complete variable domain is ETGVTQSPTHLIKTRGQQVTLRCSSQSGHNTVSWYQQALGQGPQFIFQYYREEENGRGNFPPRFSGLQFPNYSSELNVNALELDDSALYLCASSRDYSYEQYFGPGTRLTVT.

The chain has TRBV28 and TRBJ2-7, with TRBD1 matching 9 bases. V lost 5 bases, J lost 2 bases, and 10 bases stayed unmatched. Germline CDR1 MDHEN, CDR2 SYDVKM. The CDR3 has 16 residues. The CDR3 DNA follows: TGTGCCAGCAGTCCTCTTCCAGGACAGGGGACCTACGAGCAGTACGTC. This codes for CASSPLPGQGTYEQYV.

The rearrangement uses TRBV28 and TRBJ1-6; the D gene is possibly TRBD1 (5 bases). Per germline, CDR1 MDHEN and CDR2 SYDVKM. Trimming cost V 6 bases and J 7 bases, with 16 bases left between them. This CDR3 comprises 15 residues. The CDR3 DNA reads as TGTGCCAGCAGGGTTAGGGCGGACAACAATTCACCCCTCCACTTT. Its protein product is CASRVRADNNSPLHF.

V is TRBV14 and J is TRBJ2-5; D might be TRBD1 (5 bases). The CDR3 is made up of 15 amino acids. Deletions cut 1 base from V and 1 base from J, with 10 bases between. Germline V gene lookup returns CDR1 SGHDN and CDR2 FVKESK. CDR3 bases: TGTGCCAGCAGCCAAGTAATGGGGCCCCAAGAGACCCAGTACTTC. It translates to CASSQVMGPQETQYF.

The table lists this clone with a count of one. The chain employs TRBV5-6 and TRBJ1-1; 7 nucleotides align to TRBD1. This CDR3 contains 17 residues. Trimming at V came to 3 bases and at J to 6 bases, leaving 17 bases not matched to a gene. The germline CDR1 and CDR2 sequences are SGHDT and YYEEEE. CDR3 bases: TGTGCCAGCAGCTGGTCGACAGGGAACGGAAGAGGAGCTGAAGCTTTCTTT. Translating it yields CASSWSTGNGRGAEAFF.

The V gene is TRBV6-1, the J gene TRBJ2-7, with TRBD1 matching over 8 bases. With 2 bases clipped from V and 5 bases from J, the junction kept 2 bases outside the gene matches. The germline gives CDR1 MNHNS, CDR2 SASEGT. CDR3 length equals 13 residues. CDR3 loop: CASSEQTGDEQYV. CDR3 bases: TGTGCCAGCAGTGAACAGACAGGGGACGAGCAGTACGTC.

The V call is TRBV2, the J call TRBJ1-5; TRBD1 might be the D (5 bases). The CDR3 has 14 amino acids. V was trimmed by 7 bases and J by 13 bases, leaving 23 bases between them. Germline values: CDR1 SNHLY, CDR2 FYNNEI. The CDR3 bases are TGTGCCAGCACCGCAGGTGGTGGGGGAGGTTTGCAGCATTTT. Its translation: CASTAGGGGGLQHF.

This chain joins TRBV28 and TRBJ2-5, with 7 bases matching TRBD1. Germline V CDR1 and CDR2: MDHEN, SYDVKM. This CDR3 spans 16 amino acids. The junction had 12 bases not matched to a gene; V was cut back by 4 bases and J by 4 bases. The CDR3 DNA sequence: TGTGCCAGCAGTTCCCCTGTCAGGGGGATTAGAGAGACCCAGTACTTC. Its protein product is CASSSPVRGIRETQYF. Drawing the rest from reference TRBV28 and TRBJ2-5, the complete variable domain is DVKVTQSSRYLVKRTGEKVFLECVQDMDHENMFWYRQDPGLGLRLIYFSYDVKMKEKGDIPEGYSVSREKKERFSLILESASTNQTSMYLCASSSPVRGIRETQYFGPGTRLLVL.

The J gene is TRBJ2-7, the V gene TRBV27; 12 bases map to TRBD2. CDR1 and CDR2 from the germline V gene are MNHEY and SMNVEV (reference sequence). V was pared by 6 bases and J by 6 bases, with 9 bases of the junction left unmatched. The CDR3 runs to 15 residues. The CDR3 DNA is TGTGCCAGCAGACCCCGGACTAGCGGGAATGGCGAGCAGTACTTC. Residues: CASRPRTSGNGEQYF.

The chain combines TRBV7-8 with TRBJ1-5; D unclear. Germline assignment: CDR1 SGHVS and CDR2 FQNEAQ. With 4 bases removed from V and 10 bases from J, the gap between germline ends came to 23 bases. The CDR3 is made up of 16 amino acids. The CDR3 nucleotides are TGTGCCAGCAGCTCCACCCGCGTAGGGAGCCCCCTACCCCAGCATTTT. Translation: CASSSTRVGSPLPQHF.

The chain couples TRBV6-6 to TRBJ1-4; unclear D gene. Between the trimmed V and J ends, which lost 5 bases and 5 bases, there was a span of 9 bases. CDR1 and CDR2 from the germline V gene are MNHNY and SVGAGI (reference sequence). The CDR3 covers 13 residues. CDR3 DNA: TGTGCCAGCAGTAGAGGCCTCAATGAAAAACTGTTTTTT. This encodes CASSRGLNEKLFF.

The genes are TRBV5-4 and TRBJ1-1; D ambiguous. This CDR3 has 17 residues. V was shortened by 0 bases and J by 1 base, with 16 bases between the two germline ends. Germline V gene data show CDR1 as SGHNT and CDR2 as YYREEE (reference sequence). The CDR3 sequence is CASSLVGGGRPNTEAFF. In DNA form, the CDR3 reads TGTGCCAGCAGCTTGGTTGGAGGTGGCAGACCGAACACTGAAGCTTTCTTT.

The gene calls are TRBV6-1 and TRBJ2-7, with D possibly being TRBD2 (7 bases). V lost 6 bases, J lost 5 bases, and 14 bases lay in between. The CDR3 totals 13 residues. CDR1 MNHNS and CDR2 SASEGT come from the germline V gene. The CDR3 protein is CASRGGGKDEQYF. The CDR3 DNA reads TGTGCCAGCAGGGGAGGGGGTAAGGACGAGCAGTACTTC.